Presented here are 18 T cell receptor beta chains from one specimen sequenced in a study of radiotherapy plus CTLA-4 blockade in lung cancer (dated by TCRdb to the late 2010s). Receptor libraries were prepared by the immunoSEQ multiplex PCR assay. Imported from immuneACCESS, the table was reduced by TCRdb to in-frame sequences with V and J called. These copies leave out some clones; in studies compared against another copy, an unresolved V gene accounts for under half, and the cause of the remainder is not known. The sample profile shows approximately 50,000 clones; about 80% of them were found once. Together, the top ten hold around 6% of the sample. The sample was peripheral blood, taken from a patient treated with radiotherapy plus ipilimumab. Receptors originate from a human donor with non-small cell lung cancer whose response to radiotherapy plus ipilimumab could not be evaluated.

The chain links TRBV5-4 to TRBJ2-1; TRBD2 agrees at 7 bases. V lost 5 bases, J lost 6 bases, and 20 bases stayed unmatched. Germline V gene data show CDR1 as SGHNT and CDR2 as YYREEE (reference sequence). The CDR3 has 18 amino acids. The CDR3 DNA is TGTGCCAGCAGAGGGGCTCTGGGGGGAGGGCCGACTACCAATGAGCAGTTCTTC. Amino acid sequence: CASRGALGGGPTTNEQFF.

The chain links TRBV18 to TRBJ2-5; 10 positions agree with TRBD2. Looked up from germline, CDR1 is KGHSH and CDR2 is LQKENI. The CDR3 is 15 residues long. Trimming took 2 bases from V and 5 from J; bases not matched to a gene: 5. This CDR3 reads CASSPTAGGRETQYF. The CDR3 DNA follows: TGTGCCAGCTCACCAACAGCGGGGGGGCGTGAGACCCAGTACTTC.

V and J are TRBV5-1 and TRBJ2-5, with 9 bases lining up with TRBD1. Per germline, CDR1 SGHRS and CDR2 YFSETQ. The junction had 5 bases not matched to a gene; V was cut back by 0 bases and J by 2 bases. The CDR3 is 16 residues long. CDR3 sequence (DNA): TGCGCCAGCAGCTTGGCCGGAGACAGGGGGCAAGAGACCCAGTACTTC. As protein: CASSLAGDRGQETQYF.

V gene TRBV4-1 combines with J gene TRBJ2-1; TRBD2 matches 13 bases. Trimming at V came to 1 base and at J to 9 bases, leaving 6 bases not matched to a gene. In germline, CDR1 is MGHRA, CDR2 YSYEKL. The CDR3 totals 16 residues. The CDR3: CASSQALAGGLGEQFF. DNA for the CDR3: TGCGCCAGCAGCCAAGCACTAGCGGGGGGGCTCGGTGAGCAGTTCTTC.

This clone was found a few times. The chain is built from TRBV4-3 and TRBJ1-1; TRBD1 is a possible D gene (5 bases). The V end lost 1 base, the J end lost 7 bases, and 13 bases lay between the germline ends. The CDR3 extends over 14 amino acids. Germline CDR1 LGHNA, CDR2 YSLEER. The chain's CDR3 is CASSQGGHLHEAFF. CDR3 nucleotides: TGCGCCAGCAGCCAAGGTGGACATCTCCATGAAGCTTTCTTT.

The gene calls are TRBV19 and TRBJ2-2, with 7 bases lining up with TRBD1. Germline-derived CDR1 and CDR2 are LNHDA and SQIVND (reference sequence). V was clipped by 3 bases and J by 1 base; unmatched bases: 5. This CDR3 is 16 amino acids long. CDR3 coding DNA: TGTGCCAGTAGTATTTTGACAGGGTGGAACACCGGGGAGCTGTTTTTT. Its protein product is CASSILTGWNTGELFF.

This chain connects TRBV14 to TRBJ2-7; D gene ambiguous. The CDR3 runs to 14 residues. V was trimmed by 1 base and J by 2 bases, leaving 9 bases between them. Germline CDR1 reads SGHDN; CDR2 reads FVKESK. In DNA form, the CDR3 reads TGTGCCAGCAGCCAAGTATTTCCTCCCTACGAGCAGTACTTC. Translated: CASSQVFPPYEQYF.

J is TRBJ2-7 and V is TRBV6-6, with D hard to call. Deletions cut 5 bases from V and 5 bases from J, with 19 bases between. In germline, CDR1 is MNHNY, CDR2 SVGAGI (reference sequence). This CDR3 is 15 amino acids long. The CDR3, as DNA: TGTGCCAGCAGTCCAAGGCCCTTCATCACAGACGAGCAGTACTTC. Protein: CASSPRPFITDEQYF.

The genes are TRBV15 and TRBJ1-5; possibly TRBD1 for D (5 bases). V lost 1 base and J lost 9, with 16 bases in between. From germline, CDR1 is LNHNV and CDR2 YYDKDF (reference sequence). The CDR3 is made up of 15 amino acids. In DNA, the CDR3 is TGTGCCACCAGCAGAGTTGGCCGGGGGGATACGCCCCAGCATTTT. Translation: CATSRVGRGDTPQHF.

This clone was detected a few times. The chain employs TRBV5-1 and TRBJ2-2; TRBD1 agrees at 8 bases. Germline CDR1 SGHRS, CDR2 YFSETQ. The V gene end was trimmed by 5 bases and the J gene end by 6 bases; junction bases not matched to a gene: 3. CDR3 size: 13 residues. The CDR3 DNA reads TGCGCCAGCAGGCAGGGGGCATCCGGGGAGCTGTTTTTT. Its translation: CASRQGASGELFF.

The DNA for the CDR3 is TGTGCCAGTAGTATATCGAGACAGCCAAATCAGCCCCAGCATTTT. This encodes CASSISRQPNQPQHF. The genes are TRBV19 and TRBJ1-5; weak D call: TRBD1 (5 bases). CDR1 LNHDA and CDR2 SQIVND come from the germline V gene (reference sequence). The CDR3 covers 15 residues. V lost 2 bases and J lost 4, with 12 bases in between.

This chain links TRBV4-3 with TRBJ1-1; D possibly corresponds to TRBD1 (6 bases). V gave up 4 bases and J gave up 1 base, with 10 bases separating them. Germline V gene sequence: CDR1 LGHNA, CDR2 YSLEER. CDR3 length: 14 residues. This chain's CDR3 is CASSPRTENTEAFF. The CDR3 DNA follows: TGCGCCAGCAGCCCCCGGACAGAGAACACTGAAGCTTTCTTT.

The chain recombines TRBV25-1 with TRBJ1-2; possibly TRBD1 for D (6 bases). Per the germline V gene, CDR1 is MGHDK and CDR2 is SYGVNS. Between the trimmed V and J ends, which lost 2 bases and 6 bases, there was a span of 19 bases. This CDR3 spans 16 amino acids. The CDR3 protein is CASSEDKVAGADGYTF. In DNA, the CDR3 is TGTGCCAGCAGTGAAGATAAGGTGGCAGGGGCGGATGGCTACACCTTC.

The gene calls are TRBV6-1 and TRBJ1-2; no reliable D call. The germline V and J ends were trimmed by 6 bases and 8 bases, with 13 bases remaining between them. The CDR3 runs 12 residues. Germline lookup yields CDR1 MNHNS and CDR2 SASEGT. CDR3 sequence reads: CASRTGPEGYTF. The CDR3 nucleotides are TGTGCCAGCAGAACTGGGCCGGAAGGCTACACCTTC.

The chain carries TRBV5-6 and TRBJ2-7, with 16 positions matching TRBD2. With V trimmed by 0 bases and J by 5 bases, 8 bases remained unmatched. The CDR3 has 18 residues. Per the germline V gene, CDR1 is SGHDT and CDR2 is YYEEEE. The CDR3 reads CASSLGAGTSGRVDEQYF. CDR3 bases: TGTGCCAGCAGCTTGGGGGCGGGGACTAGCGGGAGGGTTGACGAGCAGTACTTC.

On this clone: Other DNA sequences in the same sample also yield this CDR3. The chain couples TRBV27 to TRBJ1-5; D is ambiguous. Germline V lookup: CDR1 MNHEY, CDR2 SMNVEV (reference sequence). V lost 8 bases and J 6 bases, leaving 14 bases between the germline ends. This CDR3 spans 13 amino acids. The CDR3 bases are TGTGCCAGCTCGGGAGGATTGGGTCAGCCCCAGCATTTT. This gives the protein CASSGGLGQPQHF.

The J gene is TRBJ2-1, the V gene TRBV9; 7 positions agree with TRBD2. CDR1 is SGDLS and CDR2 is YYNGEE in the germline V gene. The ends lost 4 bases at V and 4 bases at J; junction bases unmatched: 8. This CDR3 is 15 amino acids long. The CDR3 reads CASSLSPREYNEQFF. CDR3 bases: TGTGCCAGCAGCCTTTCCCCGCGGGAGTACAATGAGCAGTTCTTC.

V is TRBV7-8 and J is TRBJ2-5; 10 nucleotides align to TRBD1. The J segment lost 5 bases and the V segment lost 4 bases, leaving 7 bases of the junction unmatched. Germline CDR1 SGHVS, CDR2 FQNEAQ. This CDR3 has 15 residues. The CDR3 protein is CASSSRQGALETQYF. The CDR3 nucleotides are TGTGCCAGCAGCTCCCGACAGGGGGCTCTGGAGACCCAGTACTTC. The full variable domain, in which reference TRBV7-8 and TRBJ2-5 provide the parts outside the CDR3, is GAGVSQSPRYKVAKRGQDVALRCDPISGHVSLFWYQQALGQGPEFLTYFQNEAQLDKSGLPSDRFFAERPEGSVSTLKIQRTQQEDSAVYLCASSSRQGALETQYFGPGTRLLVL.